This TCR beta chain was captured in a study of cytotoxic CD8 clonotypes in ibrutinib-treated CLL. Across the whole study: Complete response was seen in 2 patients and partial in 24; roughly twelve progressed and 14 stayed remitted after a median roughly six years.

Only in-frame clones appear in the TCRdb table, and some are missing; sequencing was by immunoSEQ multiplex PCR. The sample contains roughly 160,000 clones, 81% of which appear only once. This CDR3 contains 18 residues. The V gene's germline CDR1 is KGHSH and CDR2 LQKENI. V lost 4 bases and J 3 bases, leaving 24 bases between the germline ends. V usage is TRBV18 and J usage is TRBJ1-1; D is undetermined. The receptor was isolated from a human donor with chronic lymphocytic leukemia. The material sequenced was PBMCs, taken after 12 months of ibrutinib treatment. The CDR3: CASSLGRYGSGYDTEAFF. In nucleotides, the CDR3 is TGTGCCAGCTCACTAGGGCGTTATGGCTCTGGGTACGACACTGAAGCTTTCTTT.